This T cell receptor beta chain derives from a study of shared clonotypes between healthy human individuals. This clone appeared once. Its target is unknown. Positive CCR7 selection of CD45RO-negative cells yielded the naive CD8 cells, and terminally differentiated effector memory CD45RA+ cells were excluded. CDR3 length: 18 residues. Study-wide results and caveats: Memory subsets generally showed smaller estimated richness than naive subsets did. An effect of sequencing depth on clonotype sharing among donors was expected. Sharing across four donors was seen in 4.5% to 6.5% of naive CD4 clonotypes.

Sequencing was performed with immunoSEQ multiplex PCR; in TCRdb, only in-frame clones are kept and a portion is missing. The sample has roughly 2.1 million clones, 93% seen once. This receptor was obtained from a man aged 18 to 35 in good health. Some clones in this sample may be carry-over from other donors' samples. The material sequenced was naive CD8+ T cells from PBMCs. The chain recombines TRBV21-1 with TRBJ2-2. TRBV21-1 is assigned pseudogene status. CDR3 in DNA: TGTGCCAGCAGCGAACTATTTCCCACTCGGGCCTTTACCGGGGAGCTGTTTTTT. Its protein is CASSELFPTRAFTGELFF.